These 3 T cell receptor beta chains were sequenced from one sample in a study of T cells in Graves' hyperthyroidism and ophthalmopathy. Amplified regions were TCR beta CDR3 sequences from RNA transcripts. First-round RT-PCR targeting the TCR CDR3 was performed with the HTBI primer set. TCRdb re-called the multiplex PCR reads with MiXCR, one entry per CDR3 protein. The sample carries approximately 410,000 distinct CDR3 sequences, 14% to 15% recorded once. The sequenced material came from blood. The receptors stem from a man aged 18-30 years with Graves' ophthalmopathy.

This clonotype has at least ten counts. The rearrangement joins TRBV20-1 to TRBJ2-1, with 12 bases fitting TRBD2. The V gene end was trimmed by 4 bases and the J gene end by 7 bases; junction bases not matched to a gene: 14. The CDR3 totals 17 residues. CDR1 DFQATT and CDR2 SNEGSKA come from the germline V gene (reference sequence). CDR3: CSANPPSGGGVWNEQFF. The CDR3 DNA follows: TGCAGTGCTAACCCTCCTAGCGGGGGGGGCGTCTGGAATGAGCAGTTCTTC.

Ten or more counts support this clonotype. The chain couples TRBV10-3 to TRBJ1-2; D is uncertain. The CDR3 has 14 amino acids. Germline CDR1 is ENHRY and CDR2 is SYGVKD. V lost 7 bases, J lost 3 bases, and 15 bases lay in between. The CDR3 spells CAIIPGVGDYGYTF. In nucleotides, the CDR3 is TGTGCCATCATCCCGGGTGTGGGAGACTATGGCTACACCTTC.

This clonotype was seen many times. V and J are TRBV11-2 and TRBJ2-3, with unresolved D. Trimming left V 4 bases short and J 5 bases short, with 7 bases between. CDR1 is SGHAT, CDR2 FQNNGV, per germline. The CDR3 runs 12 residues. CDR3 protein: CASSSVGDTQYF. As DNA, the CDR3 is TGTGCCAGCAGCTCCGTTGGAGATACGCAGTATTTT.